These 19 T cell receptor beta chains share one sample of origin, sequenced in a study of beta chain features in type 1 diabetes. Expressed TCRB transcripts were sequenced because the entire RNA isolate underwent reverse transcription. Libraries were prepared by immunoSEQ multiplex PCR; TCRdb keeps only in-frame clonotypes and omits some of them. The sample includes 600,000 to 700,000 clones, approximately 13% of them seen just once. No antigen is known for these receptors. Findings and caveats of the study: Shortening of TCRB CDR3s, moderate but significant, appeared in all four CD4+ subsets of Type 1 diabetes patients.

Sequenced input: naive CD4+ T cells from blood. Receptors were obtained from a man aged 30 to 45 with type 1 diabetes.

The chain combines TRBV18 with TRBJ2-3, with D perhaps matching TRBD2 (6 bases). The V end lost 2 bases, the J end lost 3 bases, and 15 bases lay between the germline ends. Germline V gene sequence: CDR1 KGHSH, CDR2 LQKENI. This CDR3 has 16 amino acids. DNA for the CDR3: TGTGCCAGCTCACCATCATCGGGGGATGGTACAGATACGCAGTATTTT. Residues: CASSPSSGDGTDTQYF.

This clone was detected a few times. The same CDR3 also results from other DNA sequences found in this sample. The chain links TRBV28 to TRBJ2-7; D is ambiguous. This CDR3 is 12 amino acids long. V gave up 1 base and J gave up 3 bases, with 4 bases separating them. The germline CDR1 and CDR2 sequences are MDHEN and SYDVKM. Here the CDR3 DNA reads TGTGCCAGCAGTTTATCGGGCTACGAGCAGTACTTC. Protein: CASSLSGYEQYF. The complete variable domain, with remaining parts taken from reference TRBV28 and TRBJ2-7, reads DVKVTQSSRYLVKRTGEKVFLECVQDMDHENMFWYRQDPGLGLRLIYFSYDVKMKEKGDIPEGYSVSREKKERFSLILESASTNQTSMYLCASSLSGYEQYFGPGTRLTVT.

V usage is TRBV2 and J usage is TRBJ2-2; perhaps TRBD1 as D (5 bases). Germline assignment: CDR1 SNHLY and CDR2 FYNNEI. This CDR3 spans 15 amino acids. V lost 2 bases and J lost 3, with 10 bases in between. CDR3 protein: CASSERQGDTGELFF. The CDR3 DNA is TGTGCCAGCAGTGAACGGCAGGGTGACACCGGGGAGCTGTTTTTT.

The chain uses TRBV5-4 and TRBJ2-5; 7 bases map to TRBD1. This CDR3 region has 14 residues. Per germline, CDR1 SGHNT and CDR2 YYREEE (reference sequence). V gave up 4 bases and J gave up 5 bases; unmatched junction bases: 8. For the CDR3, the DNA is TGTGCCAGCAGCGACACAGGGGCGGTGGAGACCCAGTACTTC. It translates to CASSDTGAVETQYF.

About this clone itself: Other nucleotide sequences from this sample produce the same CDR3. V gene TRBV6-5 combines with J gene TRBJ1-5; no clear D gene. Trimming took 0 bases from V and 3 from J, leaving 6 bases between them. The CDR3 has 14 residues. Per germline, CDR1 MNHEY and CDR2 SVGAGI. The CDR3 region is CASSYSYSNQPQHF. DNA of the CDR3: TGTGCCAGCAGTTACTCGTACTCCAATCAGCCCCAGCATTTT.

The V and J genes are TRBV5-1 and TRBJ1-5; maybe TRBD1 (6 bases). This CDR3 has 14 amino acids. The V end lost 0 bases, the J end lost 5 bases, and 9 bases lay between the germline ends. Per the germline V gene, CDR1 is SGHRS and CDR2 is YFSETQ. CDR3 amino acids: CASSLGRGDQPQHF. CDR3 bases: TGCGCCAGCAGCTTGGGAAGGGGGGATCAGCCCCAGCATTTT.

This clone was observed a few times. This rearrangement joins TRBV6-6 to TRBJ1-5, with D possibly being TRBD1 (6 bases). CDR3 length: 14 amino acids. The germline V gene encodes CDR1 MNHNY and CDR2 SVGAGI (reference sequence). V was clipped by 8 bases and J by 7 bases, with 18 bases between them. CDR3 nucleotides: TGTGCCAGCTTACAGGGAGGAAGGGGGCAGCCCCAGCATTTT. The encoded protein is CASLQGGRGQPQHF.

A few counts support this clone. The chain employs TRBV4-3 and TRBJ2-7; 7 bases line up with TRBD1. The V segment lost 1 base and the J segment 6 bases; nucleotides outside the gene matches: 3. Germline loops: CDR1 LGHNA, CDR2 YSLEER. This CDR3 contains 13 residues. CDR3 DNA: TGCGCCAGCAGCCAAGTAGACAGGGCCGAGCAGTACTTC. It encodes CASSQVDRAEQYF.

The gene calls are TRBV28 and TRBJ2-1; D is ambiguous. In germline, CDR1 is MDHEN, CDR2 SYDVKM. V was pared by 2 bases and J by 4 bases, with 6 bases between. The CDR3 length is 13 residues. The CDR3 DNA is TGTGCCAGCAGTTTAGTACAGTACAATGAGCAGTTCTTC. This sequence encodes CASSLVQYNEQFF.

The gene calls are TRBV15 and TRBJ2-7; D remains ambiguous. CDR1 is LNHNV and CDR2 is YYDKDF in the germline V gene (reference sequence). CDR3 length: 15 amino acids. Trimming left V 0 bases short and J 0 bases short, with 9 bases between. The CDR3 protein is CATSRDPVSSYEQYF. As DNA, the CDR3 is TGTGCCACCAGCAGAGATCCGGTCAGCTCCTACGAGCAGTACTTC.

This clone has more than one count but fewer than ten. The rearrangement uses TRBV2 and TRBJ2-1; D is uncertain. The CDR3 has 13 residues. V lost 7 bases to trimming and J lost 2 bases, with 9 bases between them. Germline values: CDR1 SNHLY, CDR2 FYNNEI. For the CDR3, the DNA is TGTGCCAGCAATTATTACCCCTACAATGAGCAGTTCTTC. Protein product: CASNYYPYNEQFF.

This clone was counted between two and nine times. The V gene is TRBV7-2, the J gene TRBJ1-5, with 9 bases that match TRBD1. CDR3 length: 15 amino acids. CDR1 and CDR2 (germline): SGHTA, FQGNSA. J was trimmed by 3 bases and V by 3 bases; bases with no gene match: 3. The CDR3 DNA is TGTGCCAGCAGCTTGGGACAGGGAAACAATCAGCCCCAGCATTTT. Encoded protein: CASSLGQGNNQPQHF. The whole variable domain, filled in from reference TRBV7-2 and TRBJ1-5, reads GAGVSQSPSNKVTEKGKDVELRCDPISGHTALYWYRQSLGQGLEFLIYFQGNSAPDKSGLPSDRFSAERTGGSVSTLTIQRTQQEDSAVYLCASSLGQGNNQPQHFGDGTRLSIL.

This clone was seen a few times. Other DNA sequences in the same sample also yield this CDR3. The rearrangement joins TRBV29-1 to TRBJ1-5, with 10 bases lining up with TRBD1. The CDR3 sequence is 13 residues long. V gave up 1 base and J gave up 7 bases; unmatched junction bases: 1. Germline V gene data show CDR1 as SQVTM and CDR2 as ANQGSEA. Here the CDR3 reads CSVEGTGGQPQHF. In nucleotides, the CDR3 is TGCAGCGTTGAAGGGACAGGGGGACAGCCCCAGCATTTT.

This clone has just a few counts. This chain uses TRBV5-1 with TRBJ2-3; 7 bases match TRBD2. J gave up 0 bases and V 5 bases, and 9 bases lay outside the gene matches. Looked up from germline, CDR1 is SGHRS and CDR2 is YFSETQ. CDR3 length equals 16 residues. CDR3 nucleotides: TGCGCCAGCAGTCCTGGGGAGGGGTCAAGCACAGATACGCAGTATTTT. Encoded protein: CASSPGEGSSTDTQYF.

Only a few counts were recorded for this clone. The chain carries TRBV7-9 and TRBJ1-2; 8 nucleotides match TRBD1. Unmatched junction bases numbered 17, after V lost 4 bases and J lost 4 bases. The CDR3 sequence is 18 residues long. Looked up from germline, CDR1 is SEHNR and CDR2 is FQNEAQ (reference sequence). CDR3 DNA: TGTGCCAGCAGCTCCCTGGTCAGGGGGCCCTTACCGCTCTATGGCTACACCTTC. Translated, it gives CASSSLVRGPLPLYGYTF.

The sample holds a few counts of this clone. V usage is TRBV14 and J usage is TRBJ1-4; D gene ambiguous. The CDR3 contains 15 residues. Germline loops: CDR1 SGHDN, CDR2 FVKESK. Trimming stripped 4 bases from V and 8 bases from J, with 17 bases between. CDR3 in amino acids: CASSLLGSSGEKLFF. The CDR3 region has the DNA TGTGCCAGCAGCCTCCTCGGGAGTTCCGGGGAAAAACTGTTTTTT.

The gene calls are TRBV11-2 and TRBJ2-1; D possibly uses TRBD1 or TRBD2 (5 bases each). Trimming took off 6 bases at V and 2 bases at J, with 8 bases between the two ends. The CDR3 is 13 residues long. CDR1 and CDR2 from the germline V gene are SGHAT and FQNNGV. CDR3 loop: CASRGVPYNEQFF. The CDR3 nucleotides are TGTGCCAGCAGGGGGGTCCCCTACAATGAGCAGTTCTTC.

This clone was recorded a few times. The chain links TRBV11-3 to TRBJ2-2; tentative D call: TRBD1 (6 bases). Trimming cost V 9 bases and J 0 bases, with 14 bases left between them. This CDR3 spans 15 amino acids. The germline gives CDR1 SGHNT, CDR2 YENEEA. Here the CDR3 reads CASQGQDSNTGELFF. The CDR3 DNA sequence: TGTGCCAGTCAGGGGCAGGACTCGAACACCGGGGAGCTGTTTTTT.

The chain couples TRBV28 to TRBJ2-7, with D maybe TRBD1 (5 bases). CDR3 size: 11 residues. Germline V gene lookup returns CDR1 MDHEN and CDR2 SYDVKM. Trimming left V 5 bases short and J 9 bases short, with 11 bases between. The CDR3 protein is CASSAPGPQYF. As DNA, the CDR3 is TGTGCCAGCAGTGCCCCAGGGCCGCAGTACTTC.